A single sample gave rise to the 17 T cell receptor beta chains below, sequenced in a study of graft-versus-host responses after intestinal transplantation. Data came from immunoSEQ multiplex PCR; TCRdb stores just in-frame clones and leaves some out. The table includes approximately 20,000 clones, approximately 79% detected once. Investigators treated the graft tissue so that it released intraepithelial and lamina propria lymphocytes. The specimen comprised ileum tissue, sampled roughly 21 days after intestinal transplant. Receptors originate from a human patient who received an intestinal transplant, so some T cells may come from the graft donor.

The gene calls are TRBV4-2 and TRBJ2-5; D might be TRBD1 (5 bases). Germline values: CDR1 LGHNA, CDR2 YNFKEQ. Between the trimmed V and J ends, which lost 3 bases and 2 bases, there was a span of 16 bases. The CDR3 sequence is 16 residues long. Written as DNA, the CDR3 is TGTGCCAGCAGCCACACACCAGGGCAGTATCAAGAGACCCAGTACTTC. It specifies CASSHTPGQYQETQYF.

The chain carries TRBV23-1 and TRBJ1-5; TRBD1 matches at 9 bases. TRBV23-1 is annotated as an ORF whose role is uncertain. Trimming at V came to 4 bases and at J to 2 bases, leaving 12 bases not matched to a gene. The CDR3 loop spans 18 amino acids. The CDR3 DNA is TGCGCCAGCAGTCCCAGACAGGGGGGATTAGGGGGCAATCAGCCCCAGCATTTT. Encoded protein: CASSPRQGGLGGNQPQHF.

The chain employs TRBV9 and TRBJ1-1; TRBD1 matches 7 bases. V lost 6 bases to trimming and J lost 5 bases; unmatched junction nucleotides: 7. Germline V gives CDR1 SGDLS, CDR2 YYNGEE. The CDR3 is made up of 13 amino acids. CDR3 in DNA: TGTGCCAGCAACACAGGGGTTTGGACTGAAGCTTTCTTT. Its translation is CASNTGVWTEAFF.

The chain combines TRBV6-1 with TRBJ2-7; 8 bases fit TRBD1. V lost 3 bases to trimming and J lost 2 bases; unmatched junction nucleotides: 6. The CDR3 has 15 residues. Germline CDR1 and CDR2: MNHNS and SASEGT. In DNA, the CDR3 is TGTGCCAGCAGTGATGGACAGGGCCGAGCCTACGAGCAGTACTTC. This codes for CASSDGQGRAYEQYF.

The chain recombines TRBV7-6 with TRBJ2-5; 7 bases align to TRBD2. Germline trimming cut 1 base from V and 3 bases from J; bases unmatched to any gene: 5. Germline V CDR1 and CDR2: SGHVS, FNYEAQ. This CDR3 is built from 15 residues. CDR3: CASSLDPGREETQYF. DNA of the CDR3: TGTGCCAGCAGCTTAGACCCGGGGAGGGAAGAGACCCAGTACTTC. The variable domain in full, completed from reference TRBV7-6 and TRBJ2-5, reads GAGVSQSPRYKVTKRGQDVALRCDPISGHVSLYWYRQALGQGPEFLTYFNYEAQQDKSGLPNDRFSAERPEGSISTLTIQRTEQRDSAMYRCASSLDPGREETQYFGPGTRLLVL.

This clone came up a few times. The chain links TRBV5-1 to TRBJ2-1; TRBD2 matches 14 bases. Germline lookup yields CDR1 SGHRS and CDR2 YFSETQ. J was trimmed by 7 bases and V by 4 bases; bases with no gene match: 7. CDR3 size: 16 residues. The CDR3 region is CASSGYGTSGRNEQFF. CDR3 bases: TGCGCCAGCAGCGGATACGGGACTAGCGGGAGAAATGAGCAGTTCTTC.

The chain is built from TRBV2 and TRBJ1-1; D gene uncertain. V lost 0 bases and J lost 1, with 3 bases in between. Germline CDR1 reads SNHLY; CDR2 reads FYNNEI. This CDR3 is built from 13 residues. The DNA of the CDR3 is TGTGCCAGCAGTGAAGCCCAGAACACTGAAGCTTTCTTT. Its protein is CASSEAQNTEAFF.

The chain couples TRBV21-1 to TRBJ2-1; the table's D call, TRBD1, has no DNA check behind it. TRBV21-1 is flagged as a pseudogene. CDR3 length equals 14 residues. The CDR3 loop is CASSKAHPPGEQFF. The CDR3 DNA is TGTGCCAGCAGCAAAGCGCACCCACCAGGTGAGCAGTTCTTC.

The rearrangement links TRBV27 to TRBJ2-1, with a tentative D call TRBD2 (6 bases). The CDR3 runs 14 residues. V was shortened by 11 bases and J by 9 bases, with 23 bases between the two germline ends. Germline-derived CDR1 and CDR2 are MNHEY and SMNVEV (reference sequence). The CDR3 is CAAPSGSRLTEQFF. The CDR3 nucleotides read TGTGCCGCCCCTTCCGGGAGCCGATTGACTGAGCAGTTCTTC.

The CDR3 spells CASSPYRGLNSPLHF. DNA of the CDR3: TGTGCCAGCAGTCCCTACAGGGGGCTGAATTCACCCCTCCACTTT. This sequence joins TRBV6-5 and TRBJ1-6; 9 bases agree with TRBD1. Germline values: CDR1 MNHEY, CDR2 SVGAGI. V lost 5 bases to trimming and J lost 7 bases; unmatched junction nucleotides: 6. This CDR3 region has 15 residues.

This sequence joins TRBV29-1 and TRBJ2-2, with a tentative D call TRBD2 (6 bases). Germline V lookup: CDR1 SQVTM, CDR2 ANQGSEA. The CDR3 sequence is 12 residues long. V shed 3 bases and J shed 6 bases, with 8 bases lying between them. The CDR3 region has the DNA TGCAGCGTTGACGGGGGAGCCGGGGAGCTGTTTTTT. Its protein is CSVDGGAGELFF.

The CDR3 is CASAHPHENINEQFF. DNA for the CDR3: TGTGCCAGCGCCCATCCCCACGAGAATATTAATGAGCAGTTCTTC. The V call is TRBV7-2, the J call TRBJ2-1; the D is unclear. The CDR3 length is 15 residues. Per the germline V gene, CDR1 is SGHTA and CDR2 is FQGNSA. V lost 8 bases, J lost 7 bases, and 21 bases lay in between.

The chain links TRBV4-3 to TRBJ2-2, with D possibly matching TRBD2 (5 bases). From germline, CDR1 is LGHNA and CDR2 YSLEER. CDR3 length: 18 amino acids. Trimming took 0 bases from V and 1 from J, leaving 15 bases between them. CDR3 DNA sequence: TGCGCCAGCAGCCAAGATTGGGGAGTCGCGGGGAACACCGGGGAGCTGTTTTTT. The encoded protein is CASSQDWGVAGNTGELFF.

The V gene is TRBV6-1, the J gene TRBJ1-2, with TRBD1 identical over 8 bases. V was pared by 11 bases and J by 4 bases, with 6 bases of the junction left unmatched. Per germline, CDR1 MNHNS and CDR2 SASEGT. CDR3 size: 12 residues. This CDR3 is CAVRQGTYGYTF. DNA for the CDR3: TGTGCCGTAAGACAGGGGACCTATGGCTACACCTTC.

The chain employs TRBV29-1 and TRBJ1-2, with 8 positions matching TRBD1. The CDR3 sequence is 17 residues long. Germline loops: CDR1 SQVTM, CDR2 ANQGSEA. The V segment lost 3 bases and the J segment 7 bases; nucleotides outside the gene matches: 19. CDR3 loop: CSVDDPLSRGRGGGYTF. CDR3 coding DNA: TGCAGCGTTGACGACCCTCTCAGCAGGGGGCGGGGAGGTGGCTACACCTTC.

The V and J genes are TRBV15 and TRBJ2-3; TRBD1 matches 7 bases. There are 15 residues in the CDR3. The germline gives CDR1 LNHNV, CDR2 YYDKDF (reference sequence). V lost 5 bases, J lost 5 bases, and 10 bases stayed unmatched. This CDR3 is CATSGRQGSGDTQYF. CDR3 DNA sequence: TGTGCCACCAGCGGCCGACAGGGAAGCGGAGATACGCAGTATTTT.

This clone was detected once. This chain joins TRBV27 and TRBJ2-7, with 7 nucleotides matching TRBD2. Germline V gene data show CDR1 as MNHEY and CDR2 as SMNVEV (reference sequence). The CDR3 extends over 12 amino acids. V lost 9 bases to trimming and J lost 4 bases; unmatched junction nucleotides: 6. CDR3 sequence: CASGYSGYEQYF. CDR3 DNA sequence: TGTGCCAGTGGGTATAGCGGGTACGAGCAGTACTTC.